This entry is about one T cell receptor (beta chain). Losses at the gene ends were 3 bases for V and 0 bases for J; bases not matched to a gene: 10. This CDR3 spans 19 amino acids. Germline values: CDR1 KGHDR, CDR2 SFDVKD. These data belong to a study of control samples from healthy donors and cancer patients. The protocol was immunoSEQ multiplex PCR, while the TCRdb copy is restricted to in-frame clones and leaves out a portion. The sample yields approximately 170,000 clones, 90% seen once. The sequencing sample was made of blood. This chain connects TRBV24-1 to TRBJ2-1, with 10 bases that match TRBD2. The receptor's source is a woman aged 45 to 65 in good health. The CDR3 nucleotides read TGTGCCACCAGTGATATTACTAGCGGGACTTCAAGCTCCTACAATGAGCAGTTCTTC. It is translated as CATSDITSGTSSSYNEQFF.